A selection of T cell receptor beta chains follows, all from one sample in a study of siplizumab effects on memory and regulatory T cells. Profiled with immunoSEQ multiplex PCR; TCRdb holds only in-frame clones, not every one. The sample carries some 99,000 clones, about 91% recorded once. The sequenced sample was Tregs sorted from blood. These receptors all come from a human donor in good health. Each CDR3 is given with its conserved first and last residue. Fields, in order: J gene, clone size, V gene, D gene, CDR3 protein, CDR3 DNA. The D gene is left open where the match is weak. Some rows have no size entry. The others give once, few or many, or a class for an expanded clone.

>TRBJ1-3|-|TRBV15|-
CATSRGGAGNTIYF
TGTGCCACCAGCAGAGGAGGGGCTGGAAACACCATATATTTT
>TRBJ2-1|-|TRBV25-1|-
CASSEPALRNEQFF
TGTGCCAGCAGTGAGCCGGCCCTGAGGAATGAGCAGTTCTTC
>TRBJ2-7|-|TRBV5-3|-
CARSTDYEQYF
TGTGCCAGAAGCACTGACTACGAGCAGTACTTC
>TRBJ1-1|-|TRBV5-1|-
CASSVRGNTEAFF
TGCGCCAGCAGCGTCAGGGGGAACACTGAAGCTTTCTTT
>TRBJ2-2|-|TRBV25-1|-
CASSWSRHNTGELFF
TGTGCCAGCAGTTGGAGTAGACATAACACCGGGGAGCTGTTTTTT
>TRBJ2-5|-|TRBV5-3|TRBD1
CARSSGTVQETQYF
TGTGCCAGAAGCTCTGGGACAGTACAAGAGACCCAGTACTTC
>TRBJ1-5|few|TRBV7-2|TRBD1
CASSDTGEAQPQHF
TGTGCCAGCAGCGACACAGGGGAAGCTCAGCCCCAGCATTTT
>TRBJ1-1|-|TRBV5-6|-
CASSGQGLFTEAFF
TGTGCCAGCAGCGGCCAGGGTTTGTTCACTGAAGCTTTCTTT
>TRBJ2-2|-|TRBV7-3|TRBD2
CASSPQLLAGAAGELFF
TGTGCCAGCAGCCCGCAACTACTAGCGGGAGCTGCCGGGGAGCTGTTTTTT
>TRBJ2-3|-|TRBV14|-
CASSQGLVWADTQYF
TGTGCCAGCAGCCAAGGACTAGTTTGGGCAGATACGCAGTATTTT
>TRBJ2-2|once|TRBV29-1|-
CSGFRGVGELFF
TGCAGCGGATTTAGGGGGGTCGGGGAGCTGTTTTTT
>TRBJ1-5|-|TRBV5-1|TRBD1
CASSVGQGAQPQHF
TGCGCCAGCAGCGTAGGACAGGGGGCTCAGCCCCAGCATTTT
>TRBJ2-7|-|TRBV6-5|-
CASRREERGYEQYF
TGTGCCAGCAGGAGGGAAGAAAGGGGCTACGAGCAGTACTTC
>TRBJ2-3|-|TRBV15|-
CATSRTGYRDTQYF
TGTGCCACCAGCAGGACGGGATACAGAGATACGCAGTATTTT
>TRBJ1-2|-|TRBV5-1|-
CASSLDLANYGYTF
TGCGCCAGCAGCTTGGACCTAGCTAACTATGGCTACACCTTC
>TRBJ1-2|once|TRBV6-4|-
CASSPEGDYGYTF
TGTGCCAGCAGCCCAGAAGGGGATTATGGCTACACCTTC
>TRBJ2-5|-|TRBV7-9|TRBD2
CASTRRGGYQETQYF
TGTGCCAGCACCCGACGGGGGGGATACCAAGAGACCCAGTACTTC
>TRBJ2-6|-|TRBV18|-
CASSSESSGANVLTF
TGTGCCAGCTCTTCCGAGAGCTCTGGGGCCAACGTCCTGACTTTC
>TRBJ1-2|-|TRBV5-1|-
CASSFSGAGGYTF
TGCGCCAGCAGTTTCTCAGGGGCGGGAGGCTACACCTTC
>TRBJ2-1|-|TRBV29-1|-
CSVRSYNEQFF
TGCAGCGTTCGATCCTACAATGAGCAGTTCTTC
>TRBJ2-3|-|TRBV11-3|-
CASSLGRSGIPTDTQYF
TGTGCCAGCAGCTTAGGTCGGAGTGGGATCCCAACAGATACGCAGTATTTT
>TRBJ2-3|-|TRBV5-1|-
CASTEAAANMHTQYF
TGCGCCAGCACCGAGGCAGCGGCTAACATGCATACGCAGTATTTT
>TRBJ1-2|-|TRBV2|-
CASSEGGNYGYTF
TGTGCCAGCAGTGAAGGGGGGAACTATGGCTACACCTTC
>TRBJ2-2|-|TRBV18|-
CASSPRRDTGELFF
TGTGCCAGCTCACCCCGCAGGGACACCGGGGAGCTGTTTTTT
>TRBJ1-2|-|TRBV7-9|-
CASSLGGGLGHLSGYTF
TGTGCCAGCAGCTTAGGCGGGGGTTTAGGGCACTTGTCTGGCTACACCTTC
>TRBJ1-1|-|TRBV7-6|-
CASSRDGLRAFF
TGTGCCAGCAGTCGCGACGGGTTGAGGGCTTTCTTT
>TRBJ1-1|-|TRBV12-5|-
CASGPQTNTEAFF
TGTGCTAGTGGTCCACAAACGAACACTGAAGCTTTCTTT
>TRBJ2-3|-|TRBV7-9|TRBD2
CASSLLAGSDTQYF
TGTGCCAGCAGCTTACTAGCGGGGTCGGATACGCAGTATTTT
>TRBJ1-6|once|TRBV18|TRBD1
CASSPGQNSPLHF
TGTGCCAGCTCACCGGGACAGAATTCACCCCTCCACTTT
>TRBJ2-7|-|TRBV2|TRBD2
CASSEPTSAAYEQYF
TGTGCCAGCAGTGAGCCGACTAGCGCTGCCTACGAGCAGTACTTC
>TRBJ1-1|once|TRBV7-2|-
CASIPNANTEAFF
TGTGCCAGCATCCCCAATGCTAACACTGAAGCTTTCTTT
>TRBJ2-7|-|TRBV6-6|-
CASYGTSNAYEQYF
TGTGCCAGCTACGGGACATCCAACGCCTACGAGCAGTACTTC
>TRBJ2-1|-|TRBV6-1|TRBD2
CASSATSGGSGNEQFF
TGTGCCAGCAGTGCGACTAGCGGGGGATCGGGCAATGAGCAGTTCTTC
>TRBJ2-1|-|TRBV11-3|TRBD1
CASSAHRQGRNEQFF
TGTGCCAGCAGCGCCCATAGACAGGGGAGGAATGAGCAGTTCTTC
>TRBJ1-3|-|TRBV4-3|-
CASSQDGLSGNTIYF
TGCGCCAGCAGCCAAGATGGGTTATCCGGAAACACCATATATTTT
>TRBJ1-2|-|TRBV6-6|-
CASRGPGETTYGYTF
TGTGCCAGCCGTGGCCCCGGGGAGACGACTTATGGCTACACCTTC
>TRBJ1-5|-|TRBV5-1|-
CASSLAPGEPQHF
TGCGCCAGCAGCTTGGCACCGGGAGAGCCCCAGCATTTT